This T cell receptor (beta chain) was recovered during a study of spatial heterogeneity in lung cancer. Whole-study results and caveats: Blood contained ubiquitous expanded tumor TCRs more at resection than at follow-up.

Each TCR cDNA molecule carried a unique molecular identifier. TCRdb itself ran the 5' RACE reads through MiXCR, one entry per CDR3 protein. Found here are about 23,000 distinct CDR3 sequences, approximately 3.3% of them singletons; the top ten hold under 35%. This clonotype was seen at least ten times. As yet, its antigen is unknown. Time point reported: sample taken at primary tumor resection. Without sorting, whole RNA was sequenced from tumor, nontumor lung or frozen PBMC. Sequenced here: PBMCs, sampled at surgery. This clonotype was obtained from a female donor with early-stage non-small cell lung cancer.

CDR3 loop: CASSPAANGNTIYF. The CDR3 nucleotides are TGTGCCAGCAGCCCCGCGGCTAACGGAAACACCATATATTTT. This sequence joins TRBV7-2 and TRBJ1-3; no firm D call. The CDR3 loop spans 14 amino acids. Germline loops: CDR1 SGHTA, CDR2 FQGNSA. Trimming removed 5 bases from V and 4 bases from J, with 12 bases in between.